This is a list of T cell receptor beta chains from one sample in a study of T cells in Graves' hyperthyroidism and ophthalmopathy. A single record per CDR3 protein comes from TCRdb applying MiXCR to the multiplex PCR reads. The sample lists about 480,000 distinct CDR3 sequences; less than 25% were seen once. Source material: blood. The receptor source for this set is a woman under 40 with Graves' ophthalmopathy. CDR3s include the opening cysteine and the closing phenylalanine or tryptophan. The D gene is left open where the match is weak. Only some rows state a clone size, as once, few, many or a class for expanded clones.

D	V	size	J	DNA	CDR3
TRBD1	TRBV6-1	-	TRBJ1-1	TGTGCCAGCACCAACGACAGGGTCGGGACTGAAGCTTTCTTT	CASTNDRVGTEAFF
-	TRBV30	-	TRBJ1-3	TGTGCCTGGAGTGTAGCCCGTCCTTTCTCTGGAAACACCATATATTTT	CAWSVARPFSGNTIYF
TRBD1	TRBV28	-	TRBJ2-5	TGTGCCAGCAGTTCTTTTCCCGGGACAGGTGATCAAGAGACCCAGTACTTC	CASSSFPGTGDQETQYF
-	TRBV6-1	many	TRBJ2-5	TGTGCCAGCAGACGGCCGAGCGGCCAAGAGACCCAGTACTTC	CASRRPSGQETQYF
-	TRBV20-1	many	TRBJ1-5	TGCAGTGCCGCAGGGACGGGCAATCAGCCCCAGCATTTT	CSAAGTGNQPQHF
-	TRBV28	-	TRBJ1-5	TGTGCCAGCAGTCTATATCGACAGGTCAATCAGCCCCAGCATTTT	CASSLYRQVNQPQHF
TRBD1	TRBV3-1	-	TRBJ1-1	TGTGCCAGCAGCCGAGGGACAGGGTCCCTACGAGCTTTCTTT	CASSRGTGSLRAFF
-	TRBV6-5	many	TRBJ1-1	TGTGCCAGCAGTTACGGGCCGGGGGAGTCTGAAGCTTTCTTT	CASSYGPGESEAFF
TRBD2	TRBV6-1	-	TRBJ2-7	TGTGCCAGCCGAGTGACTAGCGCCCAGTCCAGGGAGTACTTC	CASRVTSAQSREYF
TRBD1	TRBV10-3	-	TRBJ1-2	TGTGCCATCAGGACAGGGTCGGGCTATGGCTACACCTTC	CAIRTGSGYGYTF
TRBD2	TRBV6-2/TRBV6-3	many	TRBJ2-7	TGTGCCAGCCGGGGACTAGCGGTGACCTACGAGCAGTACTTC	CASRGLAVTYEQYF
-	TRBV4-3	-	TRBJ2-2	TGCGCCAGCAGCTACCTGGGCTTCCTCCAGGAGAACACCGGGGAGCTGTTTTTT	CASSYLGFLQENTGELFF
TRBD1	TRBV11-2	-	TRBJ2-7	TGTGCCAGCAGCTTTATGGGACAGGGCCGATACGAGCAGTACTTC	CASSFMGQGRYEQYF
-	TRBV29-1	many	TRBJ2-7	TGCAGCGTCTTTACCCGGGACGGTGGGACCTACGAGCAGTACTTC	CSVFTRDGGTYEQYF
-	TRBV5-1	-	TRBJ2-5	TGCGCCAGCAGCTTGGGCAGCTTAGGTGGGGGCCAGTACTTC	CASSLGSLGGGQYF
-	TRBV20-1	-	TRBJ2-3	TGCAGTGCTAGTCCCGCCACCGCGGGGGCCAGCACAGATACGCAGTATTTT	CSASPATAGASTDTQYF
-	TRBV12-3/TRBV12-4	once	TRBJ1-2	TGTGCCAGCAGCTCCCCGGTTTACCGCGGCTACACCTTC	CASSSPVYRGYTF
-	TRBV6-1	many	TRBJ2-6	TGTGCCAGCAGTGAAATCGCAGGTTCTGGGGCCAACGTCCTGACTTTC	CASSEIAGSGANVLTF
-	TRBV13	-	TRBJ2-5	TGTGCCAGCAGCTTAGGCCTAGGGGGAGTCCAGAGAGAGACCCAGTACTTC	CASSLGLGGVQRETQYF
-	TRBV20-1	few	TRBJ2-2	TGCAGTGCTGACGCACTGACCGGCGGGGAGCTGTTTTTT	CSADALTGGELFF
TRBD2	TRBV6-1	few	TRBJ2-5	TGTGCCAGCAGCCCCACTAGCGGGGATGGGGAGACCCAGTACTTC	CASSPTSGDGETQYF
-	TRBV2	many	TRBJ2-5	TGTGCCAGCAGTGAAGGAGAGGGGGGCGGAGAGACCCAGTACTTC	CASSEGEGGGETQYF
-	TRBV12-3/TRBV12-4	many	TRBJ1-5	TGTGCCAGCAGTCCTGGACTGATCAATCAGCCCCAGCATTTT	CASSPGLINQPQHF
TRBD2	TRBV12-5	-	TRBJ2-5	TGTGCTAGTGGTGGCGGAGCGGGGGCCCTCCAAGAGACCCAGTACTTC	CASGGGAGALQETQYF
-	TRBV7-8	few	TRBJ1-1	TGTGCCAGCACGTGGACTGAAAACACTGAAGCTTTCTTT	CASTWTENTEAFF
TRBD1	TRBV4-3	-	TRBJ2-7	TGCGCCAGCAGCCAAGAAGGGACAGGGGTCAACGAGCAGTACTTC	CASSQEGTGVNEQYF
-	TRBV13	many	TRBJ1-6	TGTGCCAGCATCCTAGAGGGGCAGGGACCGGACGAGCCGGGTAATTCACCCCTCCACTTT	CASILEGQGPDEPGNSPLHF
-	TRBV14	-	TRBJ2-2	TGTGCCAGCAGCCCCGACAGCTTAAAAACCGGGGAGCTGTTTTTT	CASSPDSLKTGELFF
-	TRBV24-1	many	TRBJ1-1	TGTGCCACCAGTGATTCGGCGGGGGCCGGTACTGAAGCTTTCTTT	CATSDSAGAGTEAFF
-	TRBV7-2	-	TRBJ2-4	TGTGCCAGCAGCTTAGAGGGGACGGGGGAAAACATTCAGTACTTC	CASSLEGTGENIQYF
-	TRBV6-1	-	TRBJ1-5	TGTGCCAGCAGTCGACCGGGCCCCAATCAGCCCCAGCATTTT	CASSRPGPNQPQHF
-	TRBV28	many	TRBJ1-1	TGTGCCAGCAGTTTACAGCTGGGGGAAGCTTTCTTT	CASSLQLGEAFF
-	TRBV15	many	TRBJ1-1	TGTGCCACCAGGGAAGGGATAGTTCCTGAAGCTTTCTTT	CATREGIVPEAFF
TRBD1	TRBV20-1	many	TRBJ1-2	TGCAGTGGGAACAGGGGATGCAACTATGGCTACACCTTC	CSGNRGCNYGYTF
TRBD1	TRBV5-6	-	TRBJ1-2	TGTGCCAGCAGCTGGGGGACAGGGAAGACCAACTATGGCTACACCTTC	CASSWGTGKTNYGYTF
TRBD1	TRBV10-3	many	TRBJ2-7	TGTGCCAACTCTGGGACAGGGGACTCCTACGAGCAGTACTTC	CANSGTGDSYEQYF
-	TRBV7-2	many	TRBJ1-1	TGTGCCAGCAGGAAAAGTATGAACACTGAAGCTTTCTTT	CASRKSMNTEAFF
-	TRBV30	-	TRBJ1-1	TGTGCCTGGAGTGTAGTGACAGGTGAAGCTTTCTTT	CAWSVVTGEAFF
-	TRBV2	many	TRBJ1-1	TGTGCCAGCAGTGAGGAGCTGAACACTGAAGCTTTCTTT	CASSEELNTEAFF
-	TRBV7-8	-	TRBJ2-7	TGTGCCAGCAGCCCACCGGAGGGGGTTCCCTACGAGCAGTACTTC	CASSPPEGVPYEQYF
TRBD1	TRBV5-1	many	TRBJ2-7	TGCGCCAGCAGCTTGGGACAGGGAAGACACGAGCAGTACTTC	CASSLGQGRHEQYF
-	TRBV12-3/TRBV12-4	-	TRBJ2-7	TGTGCCAGCAGTTGGGGGAGCCGGTACGAGCAGTACTTC	CASSWGSRYEQYF
-	TRBV12-3/TRBV12-4	-	TRBJ2-5	TGTGCCAGCACCCACAGGGGGGGAGAGACCCAGTACTTC	CASTHRGGETQYF
-	TRBV29-1	few	TRBJ1-1	TGCAGCGTTGACGTCGGGGCCCCCGAGGGAGCTTTCTTT	CSVDVGAPEGAFF
-	TRBV6-1	few	TRBJ1-2	TGTGCCAGCAGTGTGGTGGGAGTAGGCTATGGCTACACCTTC	CASSVVGVGYGYTF
TRBD2	TRBV12-3/TRBV12-4	-	TRBJ2-7	TGTGCCAGCAGTGACCCCAGGCGGGGGGCGGCTGGGAGCGAGCAGTACTTC	CASSDPRRGAAGSEQYF
-	TRBV6-4	few	TRBJ1-1	TGTGCCAGCAGTGATCCGGGAGCCATGAACACTGAAGCTTTCTTT	CASSDPGAMNTEAFF
-	TRBV28	many	TRBJ2-7	TGTGCCAGCAGTATAGGCCACGAGCAGTACTTC	CASSIGHEQYF
-	TRBV20-1	-	TRBJ2-7	TGCAGTGCTATCCGGGACACAACCTCCTACGAGCAGTACTTC	CSAIRDTTSYEQYF
-	TRBV20-1	many	TRBJ1-5	TGCAGTGCACACCGGGACGACGAAGATAGCAATCAGCCCCAGCATTTT	CSAHRDDEDSNQPQHF
-	TRBV29-1	-	TRBJ1-6	TGCAGCGGGGGGAGGGGTTCCCCCTATTCACCCCTCCACTTT	CSGGRGSPYSPLHF
-	TRBV7-8	-	TRBJ2-7	TGTGCCAGCAGCTTATACGGGAGAACCTACGAGCAGTACTTC	CASSLYGRTYEQYF
-	TRBV6-1	few	TRBJ2-5	TGTGCCAGCAGCGAAAGGGGTGGACAGCAAGAGACCCAGTACTTC	CASSERGGQQETQYF
TRBD1	TRBV15	-	TRBJ2-2	TGTGCCACCAGCAGACACAGGGGGGACGCCGGGGAGCTGTTTTTT	CATSRHRGDAGELFF
TRBD1	TRBV12-3/TRBV12-4	-	TRBJ1-2	TGTGCCAGCAAACTAGGGGGCCACTATGGCTACACCTTC	CASKLGGHYGYTF
-	TRBV5-5	-	TRBJ2-2	TGTGCCAGCAGCTCAGGGGCGATCACCGGGGAGCTGTTTTTT	CASSSGAITGELFF
-	TRBV20-1	-	TRBJ2-5	TGCAGTGCTAGAGGATCATTCGATGAGACCCAGTACTTC	CSARGSFDETQYF
-	TRBV20-1	-	TRBJ1-3	TGCAGTGCTAGAGTTTTGGGGGGCTCAATCTCTGGAAACACCATATATTTT	CSARVLGGSISGNTIYF
-	TRBV20-1	many	TRBJ1-1	TGCAGTGCTAGAAAGGGGGAAATGTCTGAAGCTTTCTTT	CSARKGEMSEAFF
-	TRBV7-9	many	TRBJ1-2	TGTGCCAGCAGCTTGGATCTTTACTATGGCTACACCTTC	CASSLDLYYGYTF